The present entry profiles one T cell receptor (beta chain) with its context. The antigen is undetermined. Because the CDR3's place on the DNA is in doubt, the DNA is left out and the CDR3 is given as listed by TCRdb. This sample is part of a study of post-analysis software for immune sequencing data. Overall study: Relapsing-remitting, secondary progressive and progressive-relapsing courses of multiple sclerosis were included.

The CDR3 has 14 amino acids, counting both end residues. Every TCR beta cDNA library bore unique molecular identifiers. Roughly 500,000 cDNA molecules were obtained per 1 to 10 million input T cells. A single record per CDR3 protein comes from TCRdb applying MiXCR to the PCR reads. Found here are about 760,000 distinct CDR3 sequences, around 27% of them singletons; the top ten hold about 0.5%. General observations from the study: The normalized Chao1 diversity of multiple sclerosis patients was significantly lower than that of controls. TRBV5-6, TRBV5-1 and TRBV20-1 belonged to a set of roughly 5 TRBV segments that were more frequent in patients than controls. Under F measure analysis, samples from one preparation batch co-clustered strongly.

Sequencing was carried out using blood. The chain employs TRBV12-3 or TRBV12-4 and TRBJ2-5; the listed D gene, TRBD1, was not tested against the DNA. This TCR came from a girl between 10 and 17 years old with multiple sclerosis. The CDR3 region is CASSLEREWETQYF.